This T cell receptor beta chain was sequenced in a study of shared clonotypes between healthy human individuals. Background on the study: The cohort had two women and three men, ages 18 to 49. A donor's plate count was three for CD4 naive and three for CD4 memory; CD8 naive had two and CD8 memory one. Overall study results and limits: Unshared clonotypes carried lower generation probabilities than those common to all four donors.

A word on this clone: The antigen is not known.

Once extracted for a subset, genomic DNA was divided evenly among several immunoSEQ plates. Assay: immunoSEQ multiplex PCR; the TCRdb copy retains only in-frame clones and omits some. The sample lists about 2.3 million clones, about nine tenths occurring once. The sample comprised naive CD4+ T cells from PBMCs. As to subset: CD45RA+ positively selected. This sequence originates from a young man in good health. Some clones in this sample may be carry-over from other donors' samples.

The CDR3 DNA follows: TGTGCCAGCAGACTCGGGGGGTTTTCCGAAAAACTGTTTTTT. Its protein is CASRLGGFSEKLFF. The chain uses TRBV28 and TRBJ1-4; D perhaps matches TRBD1 (5 bases). This CDR3 is built from 14 residues. Germline-derived CDR1 and CDR2 are MDHEN and SYDVKM. Trimming removed 6 bases at V and 8 bases at J, with 16 bases between.